What follows are 29 T cell receptor beta chains derived from one specimen sequenced in a study of shared clonotypes between healthy human individuals. The naive CD8 subset, CD45RO-negative cells positively selected for CCR7, excluded terminally differentiated effector memory CD45RA+ cells. Data came from immunoSEQ multiplex PCR; TCRdb stores just in-frame clones and leaves some out. This table holds fewer than 1 million clones, just over 95% found once. What was sequenced was naive CD8+ T cells sorted from blood. All receptors derive from a man aged 30-40 years in good health.

This rearrangement joins TRBV28 to TRBJ2-5; unclear D gene. Germline-derived CDR1 and CDR2 are MDHEN and SYDVKM. The V end was cut by 5 bases, the J end by 4 bases, with 17 bases between. The CDR3 loop spans 15 amino acids. In DNA form, the CDR3 reads TGTGCCAGCAGTGTACTGACTGGGGAAGGAGAGACCCAGTACTTC. Encoded protein: CASSVLTGEGETQYF.

This clone was counted once. The rearrangement links TRBV4-3 to TRBJ2-3, with TRBD2 matching 7 bases. The CDR3 spans 18 residues. Germline loops: CDR1 LGHNA, CDR2 YSLEER. Trimming removed 0 bases from V and 6 bases from J; junction bases left unmatched: 15. CDR3 amino acids: CASSQEPSETSFSDTQYF. The DNA of the CDR3 is TGCGCCAGCAGCCAAGAACCATCAGAGACTAGCTTTTCCGATACGCAGTATTTT.

This chain links TRBV10-2 with TRBJ2-7, with no clear D. Germline CDR1 is WSHSY and CDR2 is SAAADI. V was shortened by 0 bases and J by 4 bases, with 4 bases between the two germline ends. The CDR3 totals 12 residues. The CDR3 is CASSESVYEQYF. CDR3 nucleotide sequence: TGCGCCAGCAGTGAGTCTGTGTACGAGCAGTACTTC.

This chain joins TRBV30 and TRBJ2-1; D is perhaps TRBD2 (5 bases). Germline lookup yields CDR1 GTSNPN and CDR2 SVGIG (reference sequence). The V end lost 4 bases, the J end lost 4 bases, and 11 bases lay between the germline ends. The CDR3 covers 13 residues. The CDR3 DNA is TGTGCCTGGACTAGCCTGGGTTACAATGAGCAGTTCTTC. Its translation: CAWTSLGYNEQFF.

About this clone: Different DNA sequences within this sample yield the same CDR3. The chain has TRBV5-1 and TRBJ2-3; no firm D call. CDR3 size: 11 residues. Trimming took 0 bases from V and 6 from J, leaving 2 bases between them. Germline V gene lookup returns CDR1 SGHRS and CDR2 YFSETQ. The CDR3 loop reads CASSLGDTQYF. The CDR3 nucleotides are TGCGCCAGCAGCTTGGGGGATACGCAGTATTTT.

This rearrangement joins TRBV27 to TRBJ1-2; the D gene is possibly TRBD1 (5 bases). Deletions cut 3 bases from V and 2 bases from J, with 7 bases between. Germline CDR1 MNHEY, CDR2 SMNVEV (reference sequence). The CDR3 has 13 residues. CDR3 DNA: TGTGCCAGCAGTTTTGAGGGGAACTATGGCTACACCTTC. It translates to CASSFEGNYGYTF.

V is TRBV20-1 and J is TRBJ2-1; D is ambiguous. The germline CDR1 and CDR2 sequences are DFQATT and SNEGSKA (reference sequence). CDR3 size: 9 residues. Deletions cut 6 bases from V and 9 bases from J, with 6 bases between. CDR3 DNA sequence: TGCAGTGCGCCCAGTGAGCAGTTCTTC. The encoded protein is CSAPSEQFF.

The chain carries TRBV20-1 and TRBJ2-3; the D is unclear. There are 11 residues in the CDR3. V was trimmed by 1 base and J by 7 bases, leaving 6 bases between them. Germline values: CDR1 DFQATT, CDR2 SNEGSKA (reference sequence). DNA of the CDR3: TGCAGTGCTAGAGTGGCCAATACGCAGTATTTT. Its protein is CSARVANTQYF.

The rearrangement uses TRBV10-3 and TRBJ2-2; D is perhaps TRBD1 or TRBD2 (5 bases each). The CDR3 runs 13 residues. Trimming removed 6 bases at V and 4 bases at J, with 9 bases between. Per the germline V gene, CDR1 is ENHRY and CDR2 is SYGVKD. The CDR3 reads CAIRGESTGELFF. The DNA for the CDR3 is TGTGCCATCAGGGGGGAAAGCACCGGGGAGCTGTTTTTT.

This clone was recorded once. V usage is TRBV4-3 and J usage is TRBJ2-1; 15 bases fit TRBD2. The V and J ends lost 0 bases and 0 bases, in that order; junction bases with no gene match: 3. Germline V gives CDR1 LGHNA, CDR2 YSLEER. The CDR3 covers 19 residues. As DNA, the CDR3 is TGCGCCAGCAGCCAAGATGGACTAGCGGGAGGGAGCTCCTACAATGAGCAGTTCTTC. Protein product: CASSQDGLAGGSSYNEQFF.

V and J are TRBV4-1 and TRBJ1-2; TRBD1 is a possible D gene (5 bases). Germline assignment: CDR1 MGHRA and CDR2 YSYEKL. V lost 4 bases to trimming and J lost 5 bases, with 20 bases between them. The CDR3 extends over 16 amino acids. The CDR3 here is CASSPRQTIGVYGYTF. The CDR3 nucleotides read TGCGCCAGCAGCCCCAGACAGACGATTGGGGTTTATGGCTACACCTTC.

Turning to this clone: The same CDR3 arises from other DNA sequences in this sample as well. The chain uses TRBV6-5 and TRBJ2-2, with D perhaps TRBD1 (6 bases). The V and J ends lost 0 bases and 2 bases respectively, with 7 bases between them. CDR3 length: 15 amino acids. Per the germline V gene, CDR1 is MNHEY and CDR2 is SVGAGI. CDR3 in amino acids: CASSYSGTNTGELFF. The CDR3 region has the DNA TGTGCCAGCAGTTACTCAGGGACAAACACCGGGGAGCTGTTTTTT.

The rearrangement uses TRBV29-1 and TRBJ2-7; a weak D match, TRBD1 (6 bases). CDR3 length: 11 amino acids. Germline values: CDR1 SQVTM, CDR2 ANQGSEA. The ends were cut back, 7 bases at V and 3 bases at J, with 10 bases in the middle. As DNA, the CDR3 is TGCAGCGGCACAGGGAGCTACGAGCAGTACTTC. It is translated as CSGTGSYEQYF.

The V and J genes are TRBV2 and TRBJ2-3, with no clear D. Germline lookup yields CDR1 SNHLY and CDR2 FYNNEI. With 8 bases removed from V and 8 bases from J, the gap between germline ends came to 11 bases. The CDR3 covers 11 residues. CDR3 region: CASGQVGTQYF. The CDR3, as DNA: TGTGCCAGCGGCCAAGTTGGTACGCAGTATTTT.

The J gene is TRBJ2-3, the V gene TRBV19; D not resolved. The CDR3 extends over 16 amino acids. CDR1 LNHDA and CDR2 SQIVND come from the germline V gene (reference sequence). V was shortened by 7 bases and J by 0 bases, with 17 bases between the two germline ends. The CDR3 DNA reads as TGTGCCAGTAAGGAAAGGGCGGCGGATAGCACAGATACGCAGTATTTT. This gives the protein CASKERAADSTDTQYF.

The chain employs TRBV7-2 and TRBJ2-7; D is unclear. V lost 4 bases and J 5 bases, leaving 15 bases between the germline ends. This CDR3 is 14 amino acids long. CDR1 is SGHTA, CDR2 FQGNSA, per germline. The CDR3 coding sequence is TGTGCCAGCAGCTCCGACATTGCGACGGACGAGCAGTACTTC. Encoded protein: CASSSDIATDEQYF.

The chain combines TRBV6-5 with TRBJ2-7; 8 bases are a match to TRBD1. The J segment lost 6 bases and the V segment lost 0 bases, leaving 1 base of the junction unmatched. Germline CDR1 MNHEY, CDR2 SVGAGI. The length of the CDR3 is 13 residues. CDR3 sequence reads: CASSYSDRGEQYF. The DNA of the CDR3 is TGTGCCAGCAGTTACTCTGACAGGGGCGAGCAGTACTTC.

The gene calls are TRBV27 and TRBJ2-1; TRBD1 aligns across 8 bases. J was trimmed by 2 bases and V by 9 bases; bases with no gene match: 3. Germline CDR1 reads MNHEY; CDR2 reads SMNVEV (reference sequence). The length of the CDR3 is 13 residues. In DNA form, the CDR3 reads TGTGCCAGTAAGGACAGGGCCTACAATGAGCAGTTCTTC. Its protein product is CASKDRAYNEQFF.

The V gene is TRBV11-2, the J gene TRBJ1-1, with D possibly being TRBD1 (6 bases). Germline CDR1 and CDR2: SGHAT and FQNNGV. The CDR3 is 14 residues long. V dropped 4 bases and J dropped 2 bases, with 11 bases sitting between them. The CDR3 DNA reads TGTGCCAGCAGCTCTCTGGACAGAAACACTGAAGCTTTCTTT. As protein: CASSSLDRNTEAFF.

This chain uses TRBV6-1 with TRBJ2-7; 9 nucleotides agree with TRBD1. The CDR3 is 15 amino acids. V dropped 6 bases and J dropped 4; count of bases not matched to a gene: 10. Germline V gene sequence: CDR1 MNHNS, CDR2 SASEGT. Written as DNA, the CDR3 is TGTGCCAGCAGCGAATTGGACAGGGGCTTGTACGAGCAGTACTTC. Translated: CASSELDRGLYEQYF.

The chain couples TRBV11-1 to TRBJ2-3; 10 bases are shared with TRBD2. This CDR3 has 17 residues. The trim removed 2 bases at V and 4 bases at J, leaving 9 bases unmatched. CDR1 is SGHAT and CDR2 is FQDESV in the germline V gene (reference sequence). The CDR3 nucleotides read TGTGCCAGCAGCTTATTTGGGGCTAGCGGGAGCTCAGATACGCAGTATTTT. Amino acid sequence: CASSLFGASGSSDTQYF.

This clone was observed once. CDR3 sequence: CASSVGVFDTQYF. CDR3 in DNA: TGTGCCAGCAGCGTAGGAGTTTTTGATACGCAGTATTTT. The V gene is TRBV9, the J gene TRBJ2-3; D remains unclear. The CDR3 consists of 13 residues. Deletions cut 0 bases from V and 6 bases from J, with 8 bases between. CDR1 and CDR2 (germline): SGDLS, YYNGEE.

This chain uses TRBV13 with TRBJ1-1, with D unclear. Germline CDR1 and CDR2: PRHDT and FYEKMQ (reference sequence). The CDR3 loop spans 12 amino acids. V lost 1 base and J lost 4, with 4 bases in between. In nucleotides, the CDR3 is TGTGCCAGCAGCTTAGTCGGCACTGAAGCTTTCTTT. Translation: CASSLVGTEAFF.

The genes are TRBV7-9 and TRBJ2-7; perhaps TRBD2 as D (5 bases). Germline loops: CDR1 SEHNR, CDR2 FQNEAQ (reference sequence). The germline V and J ends were trimmed by 5 bases and 2 bases, with 16 bases remaining between them. The CDR3 extends over 15 amino acids. The CDR3, as DNA: TGTGCCAGCAGCGGATCTGAGGGAGCGACCTACGAGCAGTACTTC. Protein product: CASSGSEGATYEQYF. Drawing the rest from reference TRBV7-9 and TRBJ2-7, the complete variable domain is DTGVSQNPRHKITKRGQNVTFRCDPISEHNRLYWYRQTLGQGPEFLTYFQNEAQLEKSRLLSDRFSAERPKGSFSTLEIQRTEQGDSAMYLCASSGSEGATYEQYFGPGTRLTVT.

V usage is TRBV28 and J usage is TRBJ1-5; D is possibly TRBD1 (5 bases). The CDR3 consists of 17 residues. CDR1 and CDR2 from the germline V gene are MDHEN and SYDVKM. Trimming took off 6 bases at V and 1 base at J, with 19 bases between the two ends. The CDR3 region is CASSTPREGPSNQPQHF. DNA for the CDR3: TGTGCCAGCAGCACACCCAGGGAGGGGCCGAGCAATCAGCCCCAGCATTTT.

The rearrangement links TRBV10-3 to TRBJ2-1; 8 positions match TRBD2. The junction had 18 bases not matched to a gene; V was cut back by 5 bases and J by 6 bases. The CDR3 loop spans 18 amino acids. CDR1 ENHRY and CDR2 SYGVKD come from the germline V gene. The CDR3 DNA sequence: TGTGCCATCAGTCGCCCCTTTAGCGGGATACTCCAATCCAATGAGCAGTTCTTC. Encoded protein: CAISRPFSGILQSNEQFF.

This clone was picked up a small number of times. A much more abundant neighbour one base away suggests this may be a read error. This CDR3 is also generated by other DNA sequences in the sample. The V call is TRBV7-9, the J call TRBJ2-3, with D unresolved. The CDR3 totals 11 residues. CDR1 and CDR2 from the germline V gene are SEHNR and FQNEAQ (reference sequence). V shed 3 bases and J shed 4 bases, with 2 bases lying between them. CDR3 in DNA: TGTGCCAGCAGCTTCGCAGATACGCAGTATTTT. Its protein is CASSFADTQYF.

The V and J genes are TRBV4-2 and TRBJ1-5, with D unclear. Germline CDR1 LGHNA, CDR2 YNFKEQ. V was cut by 4 bases and J by 6 bases, with 10 bases left in between. The length of the CDR3 is 13 residues. CDR3 in amino acids: CASSRGGAQPQHF. Here the CDR3 DNA reads TGTGCCAGCAGCCGAGGTGGAGCTCAGCCCCAGCATTTT.

The chain employs TRBV9 and TRBJ1-2, with D unresolved. Trimming removed 3 bases at V and 0 bases at J, with 15 bases between. The germline gives CDR1 SGDLS, CDR2 YYNGEE. The CDR3 loop spans 16 amino acids. The CDR3 is CASSGTWTEANYGYTF. Here the CDR3 DNA reads TGTGCCAGCAGCGGGACCTGGACGGAGGCTAACTATGGCTACACCTTC.